The 21 T cell receptor beta chains reported below all come from one sample, sequenced in a study of shared clonotypes between healthy human individuals. Clones were read by immunoSEQ multiplex PCR, and TCRdb kept only the in-frame ones, dropping some. This sample has millions of clones, with less than 95% found just once. Only CD45RO-negative cells positively selected for CCR7 counted as naive CD8 cells, so terminally differentiated effector memory CD45RA+ cells were excluded. The source material was naive CD8+ T cells sorted from blood. Receptor source: a man younger than 35 in good health.

The chain employs TRBV7-9 and TRBJ2-7; maybe TRBD2 (6 bases). Germline assignment: CDR1 SEHNR and CDR2 FQNEAQ (reference sequence). The V end was cut by 7 bases, the J end by 2 bases, with 12 bases between. The CDR3 is made up of 13 amino acids. This chain's CDR3 is CASTWGETYEQYF. CDR3 in DNA: TGTGCCAGCACCTGGGGGGAGACCTACGAGCAGTACTTC.

V and J are TRBV5-4 and TRBJ2-7; maybe TRBD1 (5 bases). Germline CDR1 SGHNT, CDR2 YYREEE (reference sequence). V lost 4 bases and J 4 bases, leaving 12 bases between the germline ends. The CDR3 consists of 13 residues. CDR3 DNA sequence: TGTGCCAGCAGCACCCCGACAGCTTACGAGCAGTACTTC. It codes for CASSTPTAYEQYF.

This clone was seen only a few times. This chain links TRBV5-1 with TRBJ2-1; 11 bases match TRBD2. This CDR3 has 15 amino acids. CDR1 SGHRS and CDR2 YFSETQ come from the germline V gene. J was trimmed by 9 bases and V by 1 base; bases with no gene match: 6. The CDR3 loop is CASSLPVAGGGEQFF. The DNA for the CDR3 is TGCGCCAGCAGCTTGCCCGTAGCGGGAGGGGGTGAGCAGTTCTTC.

V usage is TRBV19 and J usage is TRBJ1-2, with 7 bases that match TRBD1. V dropped 11 bases and J dropped 4; count of bases not matched to a gene: 7. This CDR3 has 12 residues. Germline V gene lookup returns CDR1 LNHDA and CDR2 SQIVND (reference sequence). The CDR3: CAFRGRFYGYTF. The CDR3 DNA is TGTGCCTTCAGGGGGAGGTTCTATGGCTACACCTTC.

This chain uses TRBV7-9 with TRBJ2-1; D remains unclear. Germline V gives CDR1 SEHNR, CDR2 FQNEAQ (reference sequence). The CDR3 contains 13 residues. V lost 5 bases and J lost 4, with 9 bases in between. CDR3 loop: CASSLFGYNEQFF. DNA for the CDR3: TGTGCCAGCAGCCTCTTCGGGTACAATGAGCAGTTCTTC.

V is TRBV4-1 and J is TRBJ1-1, with 12 positions matching TRBD1. The CDR3 spans 15 residues. The germline V gene has CDR1 MGHRA and CDR2 YSYEKL. V lost 1 base to trimming and J lost 4 bases; unmatched junction nucleotides: 1. This CDR3 reads CASSQGGQGATEAFF. In DNA form, the CDR3 reads TGCGCCAGCAGCCAAGGGGGACAGGGGGCCACTGAAGCTTTCTTT.

The chain has TRBV4-1 and TRBJ1-1, with D possibly matching TRBD1 (5 bases). CDR1 is MGHRA, CDR2 YSYEKL, per germline. CDR3 length: 13 amino acids. V lost 2 bases to trimming and J lost 7 bases, with 11 bases between them. The CDR3 DNA sequence: TGCGCCAGCAGCCAACTTTCGGGGGGTGAAGCTTTCTTT. It codes for CASSQLSGGEAFF.

The chain links TRBV7-8 to TRBJ1-4; 9 bases match TRBD1. The germline gives CDR1 SGHVS, CDR2 FQNEAQ. The J segment lost 8 bases and the V segment lost 3 bases, leaving 4 bases of the junction unmatched. This CDR3 comprises 14 residues. This CDR3 is CASSFRTGAEKLFF. CDR3 bases: TGTGCCAGCAGCTTTAGGACAGGGGCCGAAAAACTGTTTTTT.

The chain links TRBV27 to TRBJ2-7; unclear D gene. This CDR3 region has 13 residues. Germline V lookup: CDR1 MNHEY, CDR2 SMNVEV (reference sequence). V shed 6 bases and J shed 7 bases, with 16 bases lying between them. CDR3 residues: CASRFVFGEEQYF. The CDR3 DNA sequence: TGTGCCAGCAGATTCGTTTTTGGGGAAGAGCAGTACTTC.

The DNA for the CDR3 is TGCGCCAGCAGCTTGGAGGTAGCGGGAGGGGCCAATGAGCAGTTCTTC. Amino acid sequence: CASSLEVAGGANEQFF. V and J are TRBV5-1 and TRBJ2-1; 11 bases match TRBD2. Germline assignment: CDR1 SGHRS and CDR2 YFSETQ. Trimming removed 0 bases from V and 6 bases from J; junction bases left unmatched: 5. The CDR3 extends over 16 amino acids.

The rearrangement links TRBV4-1 to TRBJ2-1, with 8 bases lining up with TRBD1. This CDR3 is 15 amino acids long. Germline V gene data show CDR1 as MGHRA and CDR2 as YSYEKL. Trimming removed 4 bases from V and 6 bases from J; junction bases left unmatched: 8. The CDR3 protein is CASSPTGARTNEQFF. The CDR3 coding sequence is TGCGCCAGCAGCCCGACAGGGGCCCGCACCAATGAGCAGTTCTTC.

As concerns this clone: Other DNA variants within this sample encode the same CDR3. V is TRBV9 and J is TRBJ1-1; D is ambiguous. Germline values: CDR1 SGDLS, CDR2 YYNGEE. V lost 0 bases and J 5 bases, leaving 8 bases between the germline ends. This CDR3 region has 13 residues. The CDR3 loop is CASSVGGRTEAFF. For the CDR3, the DNA is TGTGCCAGCAGCGTAGGCGGGCGGACTGAAGCTTTCTTT.

In this sample, this clone turned up once. The chain links TRBV5-1 to TRBJ2-5; no firm D call. Germline-derived CDR1 and CDR2 are SGHRS and YFSETQ. The CDR3 totals 14 residues. The V end was cut by 1 base, the J end by 0 bases, with 7 bases between. CDR3 loop: CASSLWQDQETQYF. DNA for the CDR3: TGCGCCAGCAGCTTGTGGCAGGACCAAGAGACCCAGTACTTC.

A remark on this clone: Other DNA sequences in this specimen translate into the identical CDR3. The rearrangement uses TRBV7-2 and TRBJ1-2; D is unclear. The CDR3 consists of 12 residues. The V and J ends lost 5 bases and 0 bases respectively, with 4 bases between them. CDR1 and CDR2 (germline): SGHTA, FQGNSA. CDR3: CASSASNYGYTF. The CDR3 nucleotides are TGTGCCAGCAGCGCCTCTAACTATGGCTACACCTTC.

The chain links TRBV13 to TRBJ2-1, with unresolved D. Trimming left V 0 bases short and J 9 bases short, with 12 bases between. The germline gives CDR1 PRHDT, CDR2 FYEKMQ (reference sequence). The length of the CDR3 is 14 residues. In DNA form, the CDR3 reads TGTGCCAGCAGCTTAGGGGAAGTCCTCCTTGAGCAGTTCTTC. This sequence encodes CASSLGEVLLEQFF.

V and J are TRBV5-1 and TRBJ2-3, with 12 nucleotides matching TRBD1. Germline trimming cut 4 bases from V and 6 bases from J; bases unmatched to any gene: 9. CDR1 and CDR2 from the germline V gene are SGHRS and YFSETQ. This CDR3 has 16 amino acids. In nucleotides, the CDR3 is TGCGCCAGCAGCCCGGGACAGGGGGCAATTGTGGATACGCAGTATTTT. Translated: CASSPGQGAIVDTQYF.

About this clone itself: The same CDR3 can be traced to other DNA sequences in this sample. V is TRBV6-5 and J is TRBJ2-7; tentatively, D is TRBD2 (7 bases). The germline V gene encodes CDR1 MNHEY and CDR2 SVGAGI. The CDR3 has 15 amino acids. V gave up 8 bases and J gave up 7 bases, with 24 bases separating them. CDR3 sequence (DNA): TGTGCCAGCTCCACGGGGGGCGGGCTCGCTGATGAGCAGTACTTC. Translating gives CASSTGGGLADEQYF.

This clone is a singleton in its sample. The rearrangement uses TRBV13 and TRBJ1-6; no firm D call. Germline CDR1 is PRHDT and CDR2 is FYEKMQ (reference sequence). The CDR3 sequence is 14 residues long. The V end lost 0 bases, the J end lost 5 bases, and 5 bases lay between the germline ends. CDR3 DNA sequence: TGTGCCAGCAGCTTAGGCGGAAATAATTCACCCCTCCACTTT. Its translation: CASSLGGNNSPLHF.

The chain recombines TRBV28 with TRBJ2-4, with TRBD1 identical over 9 bases. The CDR3 length is 15 residues. Germline loops: CDR1 MDHEN, CDR2 SYDVKM. V was pared by 1 base and J by 9 bases, with 7 bases of the junction left unmatched. CDR3 DNA sequence: TGTGCCAGCAGTTTATCCGGGACAGGGCCCCTCATTCAGTACTTC. Translating gives CASSLSGTGPLIQYF. Complete variable domain (other parts from reference TRBV28 and TRBJ2-4): DVKVTQSSRYLVKRTGEKVFLECVQDMDHENMFWYRQDPGLGLRLIYFSYDVKMKEKGDIPEGYSVSREKKERFSLILESASTNQTSMYLCASSLSGTGPLIQYFGAGTRLSVL.

The chain employs TRBV28 and TRBJ2-3; tentatively, D is TRBD1 (6 bases). Per germline, CDR1 MDHEN and CDR2 SYDVKM. The CDR3 sequence is 16 residues long. V lost 5 bases to trimming and J lost 0 bases, with 15 bases between them. The CDR3: CASSQDSATSTDTQYF. The CDR3 bases are TGTGCCAGCAGTCAGGACAGTGCAACTAGCACAGATACGCAGTATTTT. The whole variable domain, filled in from reference TRBV28 and TRBJ2-3, reads DVKVTQSSRYLVKRTGEKVFLECVQDMDHENMFWYRQDPGLGLRLIYFSYDVKMKEKGDIPEGYSVSREKKERFSLILESASTNQTSMYLCASSQDSATSTDTQYFGPGTRLTVL.

The chain recombines TRBV11-2 with TRBJ2-2; D not certain. V was cut by 1 base and J by 1 base, with 10 bases left in between. CDR1 is SGHAT and CDR2 is FQNNGV in the germline V gene. This CDR3 contains 16 residues. CDR3 protein: CASSLVTGWNTGELFF. The DNA for the CDR3 is TGTGCCAGCAGCTTAGTTACTGGATGGAACACCGGGGAGCTGTTTTTT. The entire variable domain, with the rest obtained from reference TRBV11-2 and TRBJ2-2, is as follows: EAGVAQSPRYKIIEKRQSVAFWCNPISGHATLYWYQQILGQGPKLLIQFQNNGVVDDSQLPKDRFSAERLKGVDSTLKIQPAKLEDSAVYLCASSLVTGWNTGELFFGEGSRLTVL.